Presented here are 11 T cell receptor beta chains from one specimen sequenced in a study of cytomegalovirus exposure and HLA in healthy donors. Primers: 60 Vbeta forward and 13 Jbeta reverse. Profiled with immunoSEQ multiplex PCR; TCRdb holds only in-frame clones, not every one. Of roughly 150,000 clones in the sample, approximately 70% are singletons; the top ten hold approximately 1.6%. The specimen sequenced was PBMCs. The receptors were sampled from a human donor in good health.

The rearrangement joins TRBV29-1 to TRBJ1-4; D is ambiguous. Germline CDR1 reads SQVTM; CDR2 reads ANQGSEA. Trimming cost V 3 bases and J 5 bases, with 10 bases left between them. The CDR3 loop spans 13 amino acids. CDR3 sequence (DNA): TGCAGCGTTGAGGACGGGAAAAATGAAAAACTGTTTTTT. Translating gives CSVEDGKNEKLFF. The complete variable domain, with remaining parts taken from reference TRBV29-1 and TRBJ1-4, reads SAVISQKPSRDICQRGTSLTIQCQVDSQVTMMFWYRQQPGQSLTLIATANQGSEATYESGFVIDKFPISRPNLTFSTLTVSNMSPEDSSIYLCSVEDGKNEKLFFGSGTQLSVL.

This clone has only one observation. The chain links TRBV10-3 to TRBJ2-7; tentative D call: TRBD2 (6 bases). Germline-derived CDR1 and CDR2 are ENHRY and SYGVKD. V was cut by 10 bases and J by 0 bases, with 10 bases left in between. The CDR3 contains 12 residues. In DNA, the CDR3 is TGTGCCAGCAGGGACTCCTCCTACGAGCAGTACTTC. Amino acids: CASRDSSYEQYF.

The chain employs TRBV20-1 and TRBJ2-1, with D possibly matching TRBD2 (5 bases). Looked up from germline, CDR1 is DFQATT and CDR2 is SNEGSKA (reference sequence). This CDR3 region has 11 residues. The CDR3 coding sequence is TGCAGCGGAGCGGCCTACAATGAGCAGTTCTTC. It yields the protein CSGAAYNEQFF.

The genes are TRBV5-1 and TRBJ2-7, with 12 bases fitting TRBD2. The CDR3 has 14 amino acids. The V gene's germline CDR1 is SGHRS and CDR2 YFSETQ. V shed 7 bases, J shed 3 bases, and the junction held 5 bases outside the gene matches. The CDR3 here is CASHRTSGDYEQYF. The CDR3 DNA sequence: TGCGCCAGCCACCGGACTAGCGGGGACTACGAGCAGTACTTC.

The CDR3 sequence is CASSAGTAGQAGNTIYF. The CDR3, as DNA: TGTGCCAGCAGCGCCGGGACAGCCGGACAAGCTGGAAACACCATATATTTT. The J gene is TRBJ1-3, the V gene TRBV7-2; 7 bases agree with TRBD1. Losses at the gene ends were 5 bases for V and 2 bases for J; bases not matched to a gene: 12. There are 17 residues in the CDR3. In germline, CDR1 is SGHTA, CDR2 FQGNSA.

The V call is TRBV7-9, the J call TRBJ2-7; D might be TRBD1 (5 bases). Trimming took off 4 bases at V and 0 bases at J, with 10 bases between the two ends. The CDR3 length is 14 residues. The germline CDR1 and CDR2 sequences are SEHNR and FQNEAQ (reference sequence). The CDR3 DNA is TGTGCCAGCAGCTCTGGACACGTCTCCTACGAGCAGTACTTC. Protein: CASSSGHVSYEQYF.

CDR3 in amino acids: CASNDRENTEAFF. The CDR3 bases are TGTGCCAGCAACGACAGGGAGAACACTGAAGCTTTCTTT. The chain couples TRBV5-4 to TRBJ1-1; 7 bases agree with TRBD1. This CDR3 spans 13 amino acids. V trimming: 6 bases; J trimming: 1 base; junction bases outside the gene matches: 3. From germline, CDR1 is SGHNT and CDR2 YYREEE (reference sequence).

This clone was counted a single time. The chain links TRBV10-2 to TRBJ2-5; possible D gene TRBD2, 6 bases. The CDR3 loop spans 15 amino acids. The V gene lost 7 bases and the J gene lost 1 base, with 16 bases spanning the gap. Per germline, CDR1 WSHSY and CDR2 SAAADI. The CDR3 sequence is CASKEEGSPQETQYF. The CDR3 nucleotides read TGCGCCAGCAAGGAGGAGGGATCACCCCAAGAGACCCAGTACTTC.

This chain uses TRBV28 with TRBJ1-6, with D possibly matching TRBD1 (5 bases). CDR1 MDHEN and CDR2 SYDVKM come from the germline V gene. The length of the CDR3 is 14 residues. V lost 6 bases and J 6 bases, leaving 12 bases between the germline ends. The CDR3 DNA reads as TGTGCCAGCAGCCCTGCGGGGGGTAATTCACCCCTCCACTTT. It yields the protein CASSPAGGNSPLHF. The whole variable domain, filled in from reference TRBV28 and TRBJ1-6, reads DVKVTQSSRYLVKRTGEKVFLECVQDMDHENMFWYRQDPGLGLRLIYFSYDVKMKEKGDIPEGYSVSREKKERFSLILESASTNQTSMYLCASSPAGGNSPLHFGNGTRLTVT.

This clone was observed a few times. Written as DNA, the CDR3 is TGTGCCAGCAGCCTACCGGGGACAGGGGAGCTGTCTGGAAACACCATATATTTT. Encoded protein: CASSLPGTGELSGNTIYF. The genes are TRBV7-9 and TRBJ1-3, with TRBD1 matching 10 bases. The CDR3 is 18 amino acids. CDR1 is SEHNR, CDR2 FQNEAQ, per germline (reference sequence). V shed 5 bases and J 1 base; nucleotides not matched to a gene: 11.

This clone was counted a few times. The chain has TRBV19 and TRBJ1-2; tentatively, D is TRBD1 (6 bases). This CDR3 has 13 residues. The V gene's germline CDR1 is LNHDA and CDR2 SQIVND (reference sequence). The V gene lost 5 bases and the J gene lost 5 bases, with 12 bases spanning the gap. CDR3: CASSSRQVYGYTF. The CDR3 DNA is TGTGCCAGTAGTTCCCGACAGGTATATGGCTACACCTTC.